Below, 14 T cell receptor beta chains from the same sample are listed, as sequenced in a study of T cells in localized non-small cell lung cancer. Generated by immunoSEQ multiplex PCR, the TCRdb table keeps only in-frame clones and is missing some. The sample lists 100,000 to 150,000 clones, around 92% occurring once. This sample comprised peripheral blood, obtained before any cancer treatment. The receptors were gathered from a female donor at least 60 years old with stage I lung adenocarcinoma.

The CDR3: CASSEYLAGSSNEQFF. The CDR3 region has the DNA TGTGCCAGCAGTGAATATCTAGCGGGATCGAGCAATGAGCAGTTCTTC. This chain joins TRBV25-1 and TRBJ2-1; 9 bases are a match to TRBD2. CDR3 length equals 16 residues. Germline values: CDR1 MGHDK, CDR2 SYGVNS. The V and J ends lost 0 bases and 6 bases, in that order; junction bases with no gene match: 6.

The rearrangement joins TRBV9 to TRBJ2-4; D ambiguous. CDR3 length: 15 amino acids. Germline CDR1 and CDR2: SGDLS and YYNGEE. V was clipped by 4 bases and J by 0 bases, with 11 bases between them. The CDR3 DNA is TGTGCCAGCAGCCCTAGAGCCTTAGCCAAAAACATTCAGTACTTC. Translating gives CASSPRALAKNIQYF.

In nucleotides, the CDR3 is TGTGCCAGCAGCACCCTCGCTGGACTAGCGGGACAAACAGATACGCAGTATTTT. As protein: CASSTLAGLAGQTDTQYF. This chain joins TRBV11-2 and TRBJ2-3; 12 bases agree with TRBD2. The CDR3 loop spans 18 amino acids. Germline V gene sequence: CDR1 SGHAT, CDR2 FQNNGV. After removal of 5 bases from V and 3 bases from J, the junction contained 12 bases not matched to a gene.

The chain couples TRBV15 to TRBJ2-7; 9 bases align to TRBD1. CDR1 is LNHNV and CDR2 is YYDKDF in the germline V gene (reference sequence). V was pared by 1 base and J by 7 bases, with 5 bases of the junction left unmatched. CDR3 length equals 14 residues. CDR3 amino acids: CATSRGDRVGEQYF. CDR3 nucleotides: TGTGCCACCAGCAGAGGGGACAGGGTAGGTGAGCAGTACTTC.

This chain links TRBV28 with TRBJ2-7; possible D gene TRBD1, 5 bases. The ends were cut back, 2 bases at V and 2 bases at J, with 7 bases in the middle. CDR3 length: 13 amino acids. Per the germline V gene, CDR1 is MDHEN and CDR2 is SYDVKM. The CDR3 loop reads CASSLQGPYEQYF. CDR3 in DNA: TGTGCCAGCAGTTTACAGGGCCCCTACGAGCAGTACTTC.

The V and J genes are TRBV7-2 and TRBJ2-1; the match to TRBD1 covers 8 bases. Germline V gene data show CDR1 as SGHTA and CDR2 as FQGNSA. The J segment lost 2 bases and the V segment lost 5 bases, leaving 5 bases of the junction unmatched. CDR3 length: 15 residues. The DNA of the CDR3 is TGTGCCAGCAGCGCCCCAGGGGGCGCCTACAATGAGCAGTTCTTC. Amino acids: CASSAPGGAYNEQFF.

This rearrangement joins TRBV9 to TRBJ2-5, with 9 bases matching TRBD2. Germline lookup yields CDR1 SGDLS and CDR2 YYNGEE. The ends lost 1 base at V and 5 bases at J; junction bases unmatched: 9. The CDR3 length is 16 residues. In nucleotides, the CDR3 is TGTGCCAGCAGCGTATCGGTAGCGGGAGTCGTGGAGACCCAGTACTTC. Translating gives CASSVSVAGVVETQYF. Full variable domain (remainder filled in from reference TRBV9 and TRBJ2-5): DSGVTQTPKHLITATGQRVTLRCSPRSGDLSVYWYQQSLDQGLQFLIQYYNGEERAKGNILERFSAQQFPDLHSELNLSSLELGDSALYFCASSVSVAGVVETQYFGPGTRLLVL.

This rearrangement joins TRBV2 to TRBJ1-2; 8 nucleotides line up with TRBD1. V lost 6 bases to trimming and J lost 7 bases; unmatched junction nucleotides: 7. Germline assignment: CDR1 SNHLY and CDR2 FYNNEI. The CDR3 totals 13 residues. CDR3 sequence reads: CASRAGGVFGYTF. In nucleotides, the CDR3 is TGTGCCAGCAGGGCAGGGGGCGTGTTTGGCTACACCTTC.

The chain employs TRBV6-6 and TRBJ2-5, with D possibly matching TRBD2 (5 bases). The germline CDR1 and CDR2 sequences are MNHNY and SVGAGI (reference sequence). V was shortened by 6 bases and J by 4 bases, with 12 bases between the two germline ends. The CDR3 is made up of 13 amino acids. This CDR3 reads CASSRLLLETQYF. CDR3 DNA sequence: TGTGCCAGCAGCCGACTACTCTTAGAGACCCAGTACTTC.

The genes are TRBV29-1 and TRBJ2-5, with D tentatively TRBD1 (6 bases). Trimming took off 4 bases at V and 0 bases at J, with 6 bases between the two ends. CDR1 is SQVTM, CDR2 ANQGSEA, per germline. There are 12 residues in the CDR3. Here the CDR3 reads CSVGTDQETQYF. The CDR3 coding sequence is TGCAGCGTTGGGACAGACCAAGAGACCCAGTACTTC.

The chain links TRBV9 to TRBJ2-3, with D unclear. CDR1 and CDR2 from the germline V gene are SGDLS and YYNGEE. CDR3 size: 19 residues. V dropped 0 bases and J dropped 0 bases, with 20 bases sitting between them. As DNA, the CDR3 is TGTGCCAGCAGCGTAGTGTACAGCTTTTCTCAACCTAGCACAGATACGCAGTATTTT. Residues: CASSVVYSFSQPSTDTQYF.

The J gene is TRBJ2-2, the V gene TRBV9; D is ambiguous. Germline V gene sequence: CDR1 SGDLS, CDR2 YYNGEE. V dropped 2 bases and J dropped 6 bases, with 17 bases sitting between them. This CDR3 comprises 16 residues. Here the CDR3 DNA reads TGTGCCAGCAGCGTTCATGCATCCCAAGGGCCCGGGGAGCTGTTTTTT. This gives the protein CASSVHASQGPGELFF.

The V and J genes are TRBV7-9 and TRBJ2-1; TRBD1 matches at 9 bases. V was clipped by 4 bases and J by 7 bases; unmatched bases: 5. There are 14 residues in the CDR3. CDR1 and CDR2 (germline): SEHNR, FQNEAQ (reference sequence). CDR3: CASSSQGAVNEQFF. The CDR3 DNA follows: TGTGCCAGCAGCTCACAGGGGGCTGTGAATGAGCAGTTCTTC. The full variable domain, completed using reference TRBV7-9 and TRBJ2-1, is DTGVSQNPRHKITKRGQNVTFRCDPISEHNRLYWYRQTLGQGPEFLTYFQNEAQLEKSRLLSDRFSAERPKGSFSTLEIQRTEQGDSAMYLCASSSQGAVNEQFFGPGTRLTVL.

This clone was detected only once. Other DNA sequences in the same sample also yield this CDR3. The rearrangement uses TRBV7-2 and TRBJ2-1; D gene uncertain. The CDR3 spans 12 residues. CDR1 is SGHTA, CDR2 FQGNSA, per germline. V lost 0 bases and J lost 9, with 6 bases in between. CDR3 bases: TGTGCCAGCAGCTTAGCGTTGGGTGAGCAGTTCTTC. Its translation is CASSLALGEQFF.